One TCR beta chain is described in this entry. Its antigen remains unidentified. These data are taken from a study of a mutant IDH1 vaccine in newly diagnosed glioma. Whole-study context: Treated patients, averaging around 40 years, were 62.5% male and around 40% female. Receipt of radiotherapy, temozolomide, or both preceded the study, and most received both.

Study-wide findings and caveats: Shifts in the top peripheral T cell clonotypes seemed unrelated to pseudoprogression.

Clones were sequenced by immunoSEQ multiplex PCR, and TCRdb holds only the in-frame ones, with some missing. The profile covers some 95,000 clones, with around four fifths appearing a single time and 7% to 9% taken by the ten largest. Noted time point: baseline, week 1 (first vaccination visit). Treatment reported: pre-vaccination baseline after standard-of-care therapy. New astrocytomas of WHO grade 3 or 4 that were IDH1-mutant and ATRX-lost were found in the donors. Specimen: PBMCs, collected from a glioma patient treated with radiotherapy, temozolomide or both. This clonotype originated in a middle-aged man with glioma.

In DNA, the CDR3 is TGTGCCAGCAGCCCCCGGACAGGGTCCTACGAGCAGTACTTC. Its protein product is CASSPRTGSYEQYF. The V call is TRBV7-2, the J call TRBJ2-7; 8 bases match TRBD1. Germline trimming cut 5 bases from V and 1 base from J; bases unmatched to any gene: 4. This CDR3 has 14 amino acids. Per the germline V gene, CDR1 is SGHTA and CDR2 is FQGNSA.